This T cell receptor beta chain was sequenced during a study of a mutant IDH1 vaccine in newly diagnosed glioma. Across the study: In some groups vaccination began 4-6 weeks post-radiotherapy; others received it with temozolomide. Patients' prior therapy spanned radiotherapy, temozolomide, or both; most underwent both. The V12 visit happened in week 35, and the V13 visit happened in week 47.

Time point: week 35, safety follow-up. The content of each vaccine dose was 300 ug of mutant IDH1 20-mer peptide, and topical imiquimod accompanied it. Those who donated had recent WHO grade 3 or 4 IDH1-mutant, ATRX-lost astrocytomas. Data came from immunoSEQ multiplex PCR; TCRdb stores just in-frame clones and leaves some out. Of 45,000 to 55,000 clones in the sample, roughly three quarters were seen once. Concerning this clone: Its antigen remains unidentified.

In germline, CDR1 is LNHDA, CDR2 SQIVND (reference sequence). The V and J ends lost 3 bases and 2 bases, in that order; junction bases with no gene match: 5. The CDR3 covers 15 residues. This material consisted of PBMCs, taken from a glioma patient whose treatment included an IDH1 peptide vaccine. The gene calls are TRBV19 and TRBJ2-3, with 7 bases matching TRBD2. The TCR sequence derives from a man aged 40-49 years with glioma. The CDR3, as DNA: TGTGCCAGTAGTATGGAGCGGGGAATCACAGATACGCAGTATTTT. It codes for CASSMERGITDTQYF.